This TCR beta chain was obtained from a study of shared T cell receptors in the human thymus (dated by TCRdb to the early 2020s). About the investigation overall: The study investigated the way shared, self-reactive T-cell receptor alpha chains are produced in the human thymus.

The method was the immunoSEQ multiplex PCR assay. Drawn from immuneACCESS, this table holds only the in-frame rearrangements with V and J called that TCRdb kept. Clones are partly lost; checked studies trace under half to an unresolved V gene and leave the rest unexplained. The sample table shows about 660,000 clones, and more than 70% are seen once. The top ten constitute just under 0.0095% of the sample. Turning to this clone: Its antigen remains undetermined. The sample holds no much larger clone one base away, and base qualities are not on file.

Its CDR3 holds 14 amino acids, cysteine through phenylalanine. Only the CDR3 part of the read is kept: 42 bases, read in frame from the first base. Sequences KGHSH (CDR1) and LQKENI (CDR2) are obtained from the germline V gene. V sheds 6 bases and J sheds 0 bases, leaving 9 bases between their ends. The data were also submitted as part of a second study, on human thymus T cells. As that second paper reports: Donors were immunologically healthy infants undergoing open corrective cardiac surgery for congenital heart defects in Finland. The thymus tissue came from surgical resects taken out during corrective cardiac surgery. V and J gene segment usage appeared biased in both thymic and peripheral blood repertoires. The related research found that thymic TCR repertoires overlapped highly between unrelated individuals. The study described the TCR alpha and beta repertoires in under 10 infant thymus samples and a few matching peripheral blood samples. The cohort included more than 5 male and a couple of female infants, with donor ages spanning 7 to 244 days. Thymocytes were mechanically released from the tissue and were stored as pellets of 10-30 million cells at -70 degrees C. A QIAsymphony instrument was used to extract genomic DNA from frozen cell pellets. The immunoSEQ multiplex PCR assay was used to amplify the TCRB and TCRAD loci from a standardized quantity of quality-controlled genomic DNA. The amplicons covered the V(D)J region and were long enough to include the CDR3 and to identify the V and J genes. Through the commercial immunoSEQ service, the amplicons were sequenced on an Illumina platform. Primer bias and sequencing errors were corrected as previously described, and TCRAD and TCRB definitions were based on the IMGT database. Repertoires were analysed with immunoSEQ Analyzer 3.0 and VDJTools, covering basic statistics, V/J segment usage, diversity estimates, rarefaction and pairwise overlap. To estimate diversity, the Chao1, ChaoE, Efron-Thisted, Shannon and inverse Simpson indices were applied, and diversity was also estimated on datasets down-sampled to the smallest sample. Repertoire overlap was determined by strict matching of CDR3 nucleotide sequence, V gene and J gene, and Jaccard-based multidimensional scaling clustering was applied. Thymus samples yielded on average roughly 810,000 unique TCRB clonotypes, compared with 65,000 to 100,000 from blood samples.

Sample: thymocytes. The sequence joins TRBV18 to TRBJ1-5; a confident D gene designation cannot be given. This clonotype originated in a boy in the first two years of life with a congenital heart defect. Donor details come from another sample of the same person, matched by shared clones. The sequence in DNA is TGTGCCAGCTCTAGATCGTATAGCAATCAGCCCCAGCATTTT. It codes for CASSRSYSNQPQHF.